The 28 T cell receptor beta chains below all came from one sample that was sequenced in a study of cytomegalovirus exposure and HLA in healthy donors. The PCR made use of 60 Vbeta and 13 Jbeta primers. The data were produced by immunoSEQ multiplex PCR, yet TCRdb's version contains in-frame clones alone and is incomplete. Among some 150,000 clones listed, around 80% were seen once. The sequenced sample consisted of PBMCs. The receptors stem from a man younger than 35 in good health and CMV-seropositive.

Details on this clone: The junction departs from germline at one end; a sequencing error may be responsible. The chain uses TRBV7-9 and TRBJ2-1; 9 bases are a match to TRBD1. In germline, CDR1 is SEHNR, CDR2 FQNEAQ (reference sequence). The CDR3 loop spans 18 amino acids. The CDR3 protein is CSSRTVDRGGSSYNEQFF. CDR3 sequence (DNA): TGTTCCAGCCGCACAGTGGACAGGGGTGGGAGCTCCTACAATGAGCAGTTCTTC.

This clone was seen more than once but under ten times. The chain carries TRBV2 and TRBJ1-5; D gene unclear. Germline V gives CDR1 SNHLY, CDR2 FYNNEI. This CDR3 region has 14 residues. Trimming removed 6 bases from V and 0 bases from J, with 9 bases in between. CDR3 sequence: CASSASNSNQPQHF. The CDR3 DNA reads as TGTGCCAGCAGCGCTAGTAATAGCAATCAGCCCCAGCATTTT.

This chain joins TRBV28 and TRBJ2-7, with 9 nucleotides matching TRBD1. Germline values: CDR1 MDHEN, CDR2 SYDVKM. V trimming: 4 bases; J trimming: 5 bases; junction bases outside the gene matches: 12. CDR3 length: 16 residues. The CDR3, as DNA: TGTGCCAGCAGTTCGCTGGCCGGGACAGGGTCCGACGAGCAGTACTTC. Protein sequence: CASSSLAGTGSDEQYF.

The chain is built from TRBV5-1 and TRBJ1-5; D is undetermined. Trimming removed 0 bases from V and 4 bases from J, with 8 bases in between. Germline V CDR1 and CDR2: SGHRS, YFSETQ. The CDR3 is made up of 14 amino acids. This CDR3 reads CASSLVGDNQPQHF. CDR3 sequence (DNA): TGCGCCAGCAGCTTGGTTGGAGATAATCAGCCCCAGCATTTT.

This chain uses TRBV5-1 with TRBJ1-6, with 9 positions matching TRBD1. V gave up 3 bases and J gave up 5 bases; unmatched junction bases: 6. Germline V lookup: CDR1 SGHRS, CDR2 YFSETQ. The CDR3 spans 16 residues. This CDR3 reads CASSSRTGADNSPLHF. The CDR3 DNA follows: TGCGCCAGCAGCTCTCGGACAGGGGCCGATAATTCACCCCTCCACTTT. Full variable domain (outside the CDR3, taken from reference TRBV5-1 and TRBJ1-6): KAGVTQTPRYLIKTRGQQVTLSCSPISGHRSVSWYQQTPGQGLQFLFEYFSETQRNKGNFPGRFSGRQFSNSRSEMNVSTLELGDSALYLCASSSRTGADNSPLHFGNGTRLTVT.

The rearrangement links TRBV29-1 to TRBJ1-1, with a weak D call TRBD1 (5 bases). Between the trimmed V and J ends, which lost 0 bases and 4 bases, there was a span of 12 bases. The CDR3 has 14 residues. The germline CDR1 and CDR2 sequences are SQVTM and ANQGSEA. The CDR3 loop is CSVEDRQGGTEAFF. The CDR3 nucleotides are TGCAGCGTTGAAGATCGCCAGGGAGGCACTGAAGCTTTCTTT.

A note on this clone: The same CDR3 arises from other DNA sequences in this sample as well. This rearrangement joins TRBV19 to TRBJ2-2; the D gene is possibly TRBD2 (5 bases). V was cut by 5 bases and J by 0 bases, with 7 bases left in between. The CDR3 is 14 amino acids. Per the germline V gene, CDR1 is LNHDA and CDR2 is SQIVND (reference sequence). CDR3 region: CASSSGANTGELFF. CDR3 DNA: TGTGCCAGTAGTTCCGGGGCGAACACCGGGGAGCTGTTTTTT.

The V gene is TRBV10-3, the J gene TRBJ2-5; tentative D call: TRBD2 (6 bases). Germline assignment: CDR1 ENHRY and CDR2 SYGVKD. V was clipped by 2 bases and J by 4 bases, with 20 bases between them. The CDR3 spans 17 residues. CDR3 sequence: CAISEPDGALAAETQYF. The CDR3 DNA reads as TGTGCCATCAGTGAGCCCGACGGGGCGTTAGCGGCAGAGACCCAGTACTTC.

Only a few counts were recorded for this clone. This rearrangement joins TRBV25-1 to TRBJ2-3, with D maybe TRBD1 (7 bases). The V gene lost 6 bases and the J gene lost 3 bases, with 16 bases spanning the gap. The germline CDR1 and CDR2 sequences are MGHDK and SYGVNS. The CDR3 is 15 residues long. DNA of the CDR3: TGTGCCAGCAGGGGGAAGACAGGGAGGACAGATACGCAGTATTTT. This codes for CASRGKTGRTDTQYF.

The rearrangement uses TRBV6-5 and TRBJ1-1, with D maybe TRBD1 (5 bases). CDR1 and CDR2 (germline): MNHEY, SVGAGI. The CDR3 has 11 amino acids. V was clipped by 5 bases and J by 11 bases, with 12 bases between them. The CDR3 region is CASSEAGWAFF. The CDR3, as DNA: TGTGCCAGCAGTGAGGCAGGGTGGGCTTTCTTT.

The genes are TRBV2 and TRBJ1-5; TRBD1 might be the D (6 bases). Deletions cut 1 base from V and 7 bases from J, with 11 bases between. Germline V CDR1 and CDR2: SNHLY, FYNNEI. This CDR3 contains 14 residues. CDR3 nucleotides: TGTGCCAGCAGTGAAGAGCAGGGGAGACAGCCCCAGCATTTT. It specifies CASSEEQGRQPQHF.

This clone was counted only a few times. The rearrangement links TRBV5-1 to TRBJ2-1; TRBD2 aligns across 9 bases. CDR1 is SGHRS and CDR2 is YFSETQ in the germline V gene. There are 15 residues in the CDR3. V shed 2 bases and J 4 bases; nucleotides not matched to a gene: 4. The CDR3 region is CASSFSLAGYNEQFF. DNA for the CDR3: TGCGCCAGCAGCTTTAGCCTAGCGGGGTACAATGAGCAGTTCTTC.

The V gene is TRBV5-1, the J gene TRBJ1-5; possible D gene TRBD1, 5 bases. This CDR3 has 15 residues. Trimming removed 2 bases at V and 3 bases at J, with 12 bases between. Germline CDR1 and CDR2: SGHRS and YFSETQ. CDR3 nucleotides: TGCGCCAGCAGCTTTAGTACAGGTTCCAATCAGCCCCAGCATTTT. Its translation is CASSFSTGSNQPQHF.

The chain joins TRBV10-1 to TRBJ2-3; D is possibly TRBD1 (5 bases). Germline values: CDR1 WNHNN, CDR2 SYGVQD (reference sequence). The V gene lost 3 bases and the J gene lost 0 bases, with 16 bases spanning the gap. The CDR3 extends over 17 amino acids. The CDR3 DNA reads TGCGCCAGCAGTGACCCCTTCGACAGATCTAGCACAGATACGCAGTATTTT. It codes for CASSDPFDRSSTDTQYF.

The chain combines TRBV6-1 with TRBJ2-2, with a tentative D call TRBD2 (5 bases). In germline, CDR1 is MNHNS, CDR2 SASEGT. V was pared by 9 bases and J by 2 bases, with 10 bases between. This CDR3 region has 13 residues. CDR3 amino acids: CAREDSNTGELFF. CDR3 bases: TGTGCCAGGGAGGACTCTAACACCGGGGAGCTGTTTTTT.

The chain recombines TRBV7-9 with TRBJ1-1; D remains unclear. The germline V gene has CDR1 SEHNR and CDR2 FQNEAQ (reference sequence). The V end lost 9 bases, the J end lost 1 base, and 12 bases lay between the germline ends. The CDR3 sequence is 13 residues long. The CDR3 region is CASRLQSNTEAFF. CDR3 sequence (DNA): TGTGCCAGTCGCTTACAGTCGAACACTGAAGCTTTCTTT.

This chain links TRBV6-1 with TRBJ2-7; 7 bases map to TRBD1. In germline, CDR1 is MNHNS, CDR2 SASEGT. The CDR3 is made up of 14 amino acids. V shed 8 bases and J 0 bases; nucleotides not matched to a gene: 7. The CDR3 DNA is TGTGCCAGCCGGTTGGACAGGAGCTCCTACGAGCAGTACTTC. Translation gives CASRLDRSSYEQYF.

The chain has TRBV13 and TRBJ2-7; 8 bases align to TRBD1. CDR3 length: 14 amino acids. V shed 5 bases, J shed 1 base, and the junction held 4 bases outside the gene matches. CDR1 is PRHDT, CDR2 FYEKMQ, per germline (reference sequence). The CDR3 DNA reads TGTGCCAGCAGCACGGGACAGGAGTCCTACGAGCAGTACTTC. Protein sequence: CASSTGQESYEQYF.

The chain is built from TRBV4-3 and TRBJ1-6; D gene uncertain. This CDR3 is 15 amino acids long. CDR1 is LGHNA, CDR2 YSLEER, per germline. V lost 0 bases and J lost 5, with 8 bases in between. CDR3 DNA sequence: TGCGCCAGCAGCCAAGATAGAGTAGATAATTCACCCCTCCACTTT. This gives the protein CASSQDRVDNSPLHF.

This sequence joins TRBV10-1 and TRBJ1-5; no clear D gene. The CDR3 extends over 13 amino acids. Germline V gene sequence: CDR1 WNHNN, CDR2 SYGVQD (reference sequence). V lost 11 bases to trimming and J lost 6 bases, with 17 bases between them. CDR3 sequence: CAPHLPPGQPQHF. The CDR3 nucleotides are TGCGCCCCCCATCTCCCCCCCGGTCAGCCCCAGCATTTT.

The CDR3 DNA reads TGTGCCAGCTCACGAGACAGGGTCCGGGACACTGAAGCTTTCTTT. It is translated as CASSRDRVRDTEAFF. The rearrangement uses TRBV18 and TRBJ1-1; TRBD1 aligns across 7 bases. CDR1 and CDR2 from the germline V gene are KGHSH and LQKENI. The CDR3 contains 15 residues. Losses at the gene ends were 4 bases for V and 3 bases for J; bases not matched to a gene: 8.

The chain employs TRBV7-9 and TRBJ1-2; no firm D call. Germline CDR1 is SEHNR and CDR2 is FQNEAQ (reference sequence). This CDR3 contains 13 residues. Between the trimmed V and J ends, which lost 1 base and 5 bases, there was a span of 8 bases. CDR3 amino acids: CASSLGIQYGYTF. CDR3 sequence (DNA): TGTGCCAGCAGCTTAGGAATACAGTATGGCTACACCTTC.

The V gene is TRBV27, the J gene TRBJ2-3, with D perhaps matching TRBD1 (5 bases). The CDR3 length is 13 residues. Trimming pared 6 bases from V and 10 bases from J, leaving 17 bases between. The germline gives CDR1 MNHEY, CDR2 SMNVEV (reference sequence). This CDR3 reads CASSQTGSDPQYF. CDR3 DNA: TGTGCCAGCAGCCAAACAGGCTCGGATCCGCAGTATTTT.

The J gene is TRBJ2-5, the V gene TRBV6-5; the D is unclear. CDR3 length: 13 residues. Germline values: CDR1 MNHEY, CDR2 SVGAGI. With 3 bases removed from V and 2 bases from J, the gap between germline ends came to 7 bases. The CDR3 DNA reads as TGTGCCAGCAGTTATCAGGCACAAGAGACCCAGTACTTC. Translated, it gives CASSYQAQETQYF.

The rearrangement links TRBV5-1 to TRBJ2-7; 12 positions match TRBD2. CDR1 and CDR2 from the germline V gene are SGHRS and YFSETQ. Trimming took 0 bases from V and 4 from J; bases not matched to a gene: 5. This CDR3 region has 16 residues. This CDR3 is CASSLGILAGGYEQYF. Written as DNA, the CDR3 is TGCGCCAGCAGCTTGGGCATACTAGCGGGAGGATACGAGCAGTACTTC.

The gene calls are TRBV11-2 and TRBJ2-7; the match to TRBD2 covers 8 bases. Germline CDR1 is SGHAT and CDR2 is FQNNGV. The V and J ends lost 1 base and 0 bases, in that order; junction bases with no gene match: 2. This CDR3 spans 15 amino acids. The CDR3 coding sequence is TGTGCCAGCAGCTTAGGGGCGGGAGGCTCCTACGAGCAGTACTTC. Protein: CASSLGAGGSYEQYF.

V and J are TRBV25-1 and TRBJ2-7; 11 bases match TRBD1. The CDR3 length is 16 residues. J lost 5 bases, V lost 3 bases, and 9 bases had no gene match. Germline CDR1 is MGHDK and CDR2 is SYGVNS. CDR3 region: CASSDGRTGGRDEQYF. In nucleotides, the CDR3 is TGTGCCAGCAGTGACGGTAGGACAGGGGGCCGCGACGAGCAGTACTTC.

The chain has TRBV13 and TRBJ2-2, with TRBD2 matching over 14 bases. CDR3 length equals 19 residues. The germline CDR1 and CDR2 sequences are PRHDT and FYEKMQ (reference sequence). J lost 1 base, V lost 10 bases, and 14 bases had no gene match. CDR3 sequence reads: CATAPGLAGGPRNTGELFF. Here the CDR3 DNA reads TGTGCCACCGCGCCCGGACTAGCGGGGGGCCCCCGGAACACCGGGGAGCTGTTTTTT.